The 7 T cell receptor beta chains below come from one sample, sequenced in a study of blood T cell repertoires in COVID-19. This table comes from immunoSEQ multiplex PCR, and its TCRdb copy is limited to in-frame clones, with some not included. The sample lists approximately 53,000 clones; 83% were seen once. The sequenced sample consisted of peripheral blood. The receptors here all came from a man in his forties or fifties with acute or convalescent COVID-19.

CDR3 protein: CASSFWQGPYGYTF. Here the CDR3 DNA reads TGTGCCAGCAGCTTTTGGCAGGGCCCCTATGGCTACACCTTC. V is TRBV7-2 and J is TRBJ1-2, with a possible D match to TRBD1 (5 bases). Germline CDR1 reads SGHTA; CDR2 reads FQGNSA. Trimming left V 3 bases short and J 4 bases short, with 12 bases between. CDR3 length: 14 amino acids.

This clone has only one observation. The V gene is TRBV11-2, the J gene TRBJ2-7; D may be TRBD1 (5 bases). CDR1 is SGHAT, CDR2 FQNNGV, per germline. This CDR3 is 13 amino acids long. V gave up 1 base and J gave up 6 bases, with 10 bases separating them. The CDR3 spells CASSLGQSLEQYF. The DNA for the CDR3 is TGTGCCAGCAGCTTAGGACAGTCACTCGAGCAGTACTTC.

J is TRBJ1-1 and V is TRBV5-6; no firm D call. Deletions cut 3 bases from V and 7 bases from J, with 16 bases between. The CDR3 contains 14 residues. Germline V CDR1 and CDR2: SGHDT, YYEEEE. The CDR3 reads CASSSPAGPLEAFF. In DNA form, the CDR3 reads TGTGCCAGCAGCTCGCCAGCGGGTCCTCTTGAAGCTTTCTTT.

The J gene is TRBJ1-5, the V gene TRBV10-3, with 7 bases fitting TRBD1. The CDR3 has 19 residues. The J segment lost 2 bases and the V segment lost 3 bases, leaving 16 bases of the junction unmatched. CDR1 and CDR2 from the germline V gene are ENHRY and SYGVKD. The CDR3 DNA sequence: TGTGCCATCAGTGATAGGGATCAGAGAGGGGGCACGGGCAATCAGCCCCAGCATTTT. Translating it yields CAISDRDQRGGTGNQPQHF.

The rearrangement joins TRBV10-2 to TRBJ1-4, with 7 bases that match TRBD1. Germline loops: CDR1 WSHSY, CDR2 SAAADI. V was pared by 8 bases and J by 5 bases, with 8 bases of the junction left unmatched. This CDR3 has 14 amino acids. The CDR3: CASGSGQSNEKLFF. Written as DNA, the CDR3 is TGCGCCAGCGGATCGGGACAGTCAAATGAAAAACTGTTTTTT.

A few counts support this clone. The chain combines TRBV28 with TRBJ2-1; a weak D match, TRBD2 (7 bases). The CDR3 is 15 amino acids. Germline V lookup: CDR1 MDHEN, CDR2 SYDVKM. V was shortened by 7 bases and J by 7 bases, with 20 bases between the two germline ends. CDR3 protein: CASTPLGGGWNEQFF. CDR3 in DNA: TGTGCCAGCACTCCCTTAGGGGGGGGCTGGAATGAGCAGTTCTTC.

This chain joins TRBV9 and TRBJ2-4; 9 bases map to TRBD2. Germline V lookup: CDR1 SGDLS, CDR2 YYNGEE. The ends lost 0 bases at V and 3 bases at J; junction bases unmatched: 4. This CDR3 has 16 amino acids. The CDR3 region has the DNA TGTGCCAGCAGCGTAGATAGCGGGGGAGGCAAAAACATTCAGTACTTC. Encoded protein: CASSVDSGGGKNIQYF.